Listed below are T cell receptor beta chains from one sample, sequenced in a study of T cell responses to AZD1222 COVID-19 vaccine. Repertoires were generated with immunoSEQ multiplex PCR, while TCRdb's copy carries only in-frame clones and drops some. The sample lists around 200,000 clones, 88% occurring once. The sample in question was peripheral blood, obtained on day 0 of AZD1222 vaccination. Receptors originate from an adult in good health. CDR3s include the opening cysteine and the closing phenylalanine or tryptophan. A D gene is named only where the DNA matches it firmly. Some rows mark clone size as missing; the rest say once, few, many or name a class of expanded clone.

>TRBJ1-1|TRBV4-3|.|.
CASSQDNVIDLAFF
TGCGCCAGCAGCCAAGATAACGTAATAGATCTAGCTTTCTTT
>TRBJ2-7|TRBV5-1|.|.
CASRGSYEQYF
TGCGCCAGCAGGGGGTCCTACGAGCAGTACTTC
>TRBJ1-1|TRBV7-9|.|.
CASSLESPEAFF
TGTGCCAGCAGCTTAGAATCCCCTGAAGCTTTCTTT
>TRBJ1-1|TRBV25-1|.|.
CASSDSRRERAEAFF
TGTGCCAGCAGTGACTCGAGACGGGAGAGAGCTGAAGCTTTCTTT
>TRBJ1-4|TRBV6-5|.|.
CASRASGASNEKLFF
TGTGCCAGCAGAGCGTCCGGGGCTTCTAATGAAAAACTGTTTTTT
>TRBJ1-2|TRBV6-5|.|.
CASRAGDGYTF
TGTGCCAGCAGGGCGGGGGACGGCTACACCTTC
>TRBJ2-5|TRBV18|.|.
CASSPPLGAAAEETQYF
TGTGCCAGCTCACCCCCGCTGGGAGCGGCGGCTGAAGAGACCCAGTACTTC
>TRBJ1-1|TRBV5-1|.|.
CASSSPDLNTEAFF
TGCGCCAGCAGCTCGCCAGACTTGAACACTGAAGCTTTCTTT
>TRBJ1-4|TRBV16|.|once
CASSPSPGEKLFF
TGTGCCAGCAGCCCCTCTCCTGGTGAAAAACTGTTTTTT
>TRBJ1-4|TRBV9|.|.
CASSPSLVEKLFF
TGTGCCAGCAGCCCCAGCCTAGTTGAAAAACTGTTTTTT
>TRBJ2-2|TRBV7-2|.|.
CASSRDGAGTGELFF
TGTGCCAGCAGCCGGGATGGGGCAGGCACCGGGGAGCTGTTTTTT
>TRBJ2-3|TRBV5-4|.|.
CASSMTDTQYF
TGTGCCAGCAGCATGACAGATACGCAGTATTTT
>TRBJ2-7|TRBV6-2/TRBV6-3|.|.
CASSYMPGHEQYF
TGTGCCAGCAGTTACATGCCAGGCCACGAGCAGTACTTC
>TRBJ1-5|TRBV12-3/TRBV12-4|.|few
CASSEGPRQPQHF
TGTGCCAGCAGCGAGGGGCCCCGTCAGCCCCAGCATTTT
>TRBJ2-1|TRBV15|.|once
CATSRDSRPSYNEQFF
TGTGCCACCAGCAGAGATTCTAGACCATCCTACAATGAGCAGTTCTTC
>TRBJ1-2|TRBV7-9|TRBD1|.
CASSLGTGANYGYTF
TGTGCCAGCAGCCTAGGGACAGGGGCTAACTATGGCTACACCTTC
>TRBJ2-7|TRBV7-8|TRBD1|.
CASSLGGQGFYEQYF
TGTGCCAGCAGCTTAGGTGGACAGGGGTTTTACGAGCAGTACTTC
>TRBJ2-2|TRBV7-2|TRBD2|.
CASSWASGGASGELFF
TGTGCCAGCAGCTGGGCTAGCGGGGGGGCCTCCGGGGAGCTGTTTTTT
>TRBJ2-7|TRBV9|TRBD1|.
CASSPRDSNSYEQYF
TGTGCCAGCAGCCCTCGGGACAGTAACTCCTACGAGCAGTACTTC
>TRBJ2-7|TRBV4-1|.|.
CASSQDTGPYEQYF
TGCGCCAGCAGCCAAGACACAGGACCCTACGAGCAGTACTTC
>TRBJ1-1|TRBV29-1|.|.
CSASGNEAFF
TGCAGCGCCTCAGGGAATGAAGCTTTCTTT
>TRBJ2-3|TRBV7-9|TRBD2|few
CASSFPSGGASDTQYF
TGTGCCAGCAGCTTTCCTAGCGGGGGGGCATCAGATACGCAGTATTTT
>TRBJ2-7|TRBV7-9|.|once
CASSLGRTSYEQYF
TGTGCCAGCAGCTTAGGTCGTACGTCCTACGAGCAGTACTTC
>TRBJ2-3|TRBV5-4|.|.
CASSRGTASTDTQYF
TGTGCCAGCAGCCGTGGGACGGCCAGCACAGATACGCAGTATTTT
>TRBJ2-1|TRBV5-1|.|few
CASSLVRRGPNNEQFF
TGCGCCAGCAGCTTGGTACGGCGGGGGCCTAACAATGAGCAGTTCTTC
>TRBJ1-5|TRBV7-8|.|few
CASSPGGRNQPQHF
TGTGCCAGCAGCCCCGGGGGACGGAATCAGCCCCAGCATTTT
>TRBJ2-1|TRBV4-3|TRBD2|.
CASSQDSGGYNEQFF
TGCGCCAGCAGCCAAGACAGCGGGGGCTACAATGAGCAGTTCTTC
>TRBJ2-1|TRBV2|.|.
CASLYRPGDEQFF
TGTGCCAGCCTATACCGCCCGGGTGATGAGCAGTTCTTC
>TRBJ1-1|TRBV7-2|.|.
CASSRNTEAFF
TGTGCCAGCAGTCGGAACACTGAAGCTTTCTTT
>TRBJ2-2|TRBV29-1|.|.
CSADEGFTGELFF
TGCAGCGCTGACGAGGGTTTCACCGGGGAGCTGTTTTTT
>TRBJ1-5|TRBV5-5|TRBD1|.
CASSLVFDRGSQPQHF
TGTGCCAGCAGCTTGGTGTTCGACAGGGGAAGTCAGCCCCAGCATTTT
>TRBJ1-5|TRBV28|TRBD1|.
CASSPRTGGRNQPQHF
TGTGCCAGCAGTCCGAGGACAGGGGGTCGGAATCAGCCCCAGCATTTT
>TRBJ2-7|TRBV2|TRBD1|.
CASSRTGAYEQYF
TGTGCCAGCAGTCGGACAGGAGCCTACGAGCAGTACTTC
>TRBJ1-2|TRBV24-1|.|once
CATSGVNGYTF
TGTGCCACCAGTGGGGTCAATGGCTACACCTTC
>TRBJ2-1|TRBV12-5|.|.
CASGPHTGRKYNEQFF
TGTGCTAGTGGGCCCCATACAGGGCGGAAGTACAATGAGCAGTTCTTC
>TRBJ2-5|TRBV9|.|.
CASSVATGGHQETQYF
TGTGCCAGCAGCGTAGCTACCGGGGGTCATCAAGAGACCCAGTACTTC
>TRBJ1-2|TRBV19|.|.
CASSIEGGYGYTF
TGTGCCAGTAGTATAGAAGGGGGCTATGGCTACACCTTC
>TRBJ1-2|TRBV6-1|.|once
CASSEAGGGPGGYTF
TGTGCCAGCAGTGAAGCTGGGGGGGGTCCGGGTGGCTACACCTTC
>TRBJ2-7|TRBV5-1|.|.
CASSLDPRGLEQYF
TGCGCCAGCAGCTTGGACCCGCGGGGGCTCGAGCAGTACTTC
>TRBJ2-7|TRBV29-1|.|.
CSGIRQDSYEQYF
TGCAGCGGAATAAGACAGGACTCCTACGAGCAGTACTTC
>TRBJ2-7|TRBV19|TRBD2|.
CASSPGLAGKTYEQYF
TGTGCCAGTAGTCCCGGACTAGCGGGGAAGACCTACGAGCAGTACTTC
>TRBJ2-2|TRBV3-1/TRBV3-2|.|.
CASSQDRVTRPNTGELFF
TGTGCCAGCAGCCAAGATCGGGTGACACGCCCGAACACCGGGGAGCTGTTTTTT
>TRBJ2-3|TRBV7-7|TRBD2|.
CASSLGLAATDTQYF
TGTGCCAGCAGCCTTGGACTAGCGGCCACAGATACGCAGTATTTT
>TRBJ1-4|TRBV9|.|.
CASSVAPGSGFKLFF
TGTGCCAGCAGCGTAGCACCGGGGTCGGGGTTCAAACTGTTTTTT
>TRBJ2-3|TRBV6-4|.|.
CASSDPPHDTQYF
TGTGCCAGCAGTGACCCCCCTCACGATACGCAGTATTTT
>TRBJ2-7|TRBV3-1/TRBV3-2|.|.
CASSQGKNPGRSPGEQYF
TGTGCCAGCAGCCAAGGTAAGAACCCGGGTCGCTCTCCTGGGGAGCAGTACTTC
>TRBJ1-1|TRBV4-2|.|.
CASSQDRQANTEAFF
TGTGCCAGCAGCCAGGACCGACAGGCCAACACTGAAGCTTTCTTT
>TRBJ2-4|TRBV6-1|TRBD2|.
CASSAIERGGVKNIQYF
TGTGCCAGCAGTGCGATCGAGCGGGGGGGCGTCAAAAACATTCAGTACTTC
>TRBJ2-1|TRBV7-2|.|.
CASSLWTRGERYNEQFF
TGTGCCAGCAGCCTATGGACCCGGGGAGAGAGGTACAATGAGCAGTTCTTC
>TRBJ1-6|TRBV5-5|.|.
CASSLEDTDNSPLHF
TGTGCCAGCAGCTTGGAGGACACAGATAATTCACCCCTCCACTTT
>TRBJ1-2|TRBV6-1|.|.
CASSEQGPGGYGYTF
TGTGCCAGCAGTGAACAGGGCCCAGGAGGCTATGGCTACACCTTC
>TRBJ2-7|TRBV6-2/TRBV6-3|TRBD2|many
CASSQGFGGKDF
TGTGCCAGCAGCCAGGGCTTCGGGGGGAAGGACTTC
>TRBJ1-1|TRBV4-1|.|.
CASSEVLPRTDTEAFF
TGCGCCAGCAGCGAAGTCCTACCTAGGACAGACACTGAAGCTTTCTTT
>TRBJ1-2|TRBV9|.|.
CASSVNRDQTYYGYTF
TGTGCCAGCAGCGTAAATCGTGACCAGACATACTATGGCTACACCTTC